What follows describes a single T cell receptor (beta chain). Its cognate antigen is unknown. Sample treatment: around 19 received Ad26.COV2.S at low or high dose, single or two shots; five or six received placebo; per-sample allocation not given. Each sample was drawn 63 days after the first injection (of vaccine or placebo). The sample comes from a study of Ad26.COV2.S vaccination and SARS-CoV-2 variants. Study conclusions and caveats: Greater spike-specific TCR breadth was seen in vaccine recipients than in placebo recipients.

Sequencing used immunoSEQ multiplex PCR; TCRdb keeps in-frame clones, though not all of them. The sample has some 370,000 clones; 83% are singletons. This TCR was sampled from a person aged 18-65 years who received the Ad26.COV2.S COVID-19 vaccine or a placebo. Sequenced here: peripheral blood, sampled in a trial of Ad26.COV2.S vaccine versus placebo.

The chain's CDR3 is CASSFGSNYEQYF. The CDR3 DNA is TGTGCCAGCAGCTTTGGGTCAAACTACGAGCAGTACTTC. The V call is TRBV5-4, the J call TRBJ2-7; D ambiguous. V lost 2 bases and J lost 3, with 9 bases in between. The length of the CDR3 is 13 residues. Germline lookup yields CDR1 SGHNT and CDR2 YYREEE (reference sequence).